The following is a TCR beta chain sequence with its context. TCRdb's table, derived via immunoSEQ multiplex PCR, lists solely in-frame clones and lacks some. Of 250,000 to 400,000 clones in the sample, about 91% were seen once. The germline V gene has CDR1 SGHDT and CDR2 YYEEEE. Trimming took 2 bases from V and 0 from J, leaving 12 bases between them. The CDR3 has 16 residues. This sample is drawn from a study of blood T cell repertoires in COVID-19. Material for sequencing was peripheral blood. V is TRBV5-6 and J is TRBJ1-5; tentatively, D is TRBD1 (6 bases). This TCR was sampled from a woman in her twenties or thirties with COVID-19, enrolled during active disease. The CDR3 spells CASSLTQGYSNQPQHF. The CDR3 nucleotides read TGTGCCAGCAGCTTAACACAGGGTTATAGCAATCAGCCCCAGCATTTT.